This T cell receptor (beta chain) was retrieved from a study of CD8 T cells in Susac syndrome (dated by TCRdb to the late 2010s). Regarding the study in general: Whether CD8+ T cell activation and differentiation in Susac syndrome was antigen driven was tested using repertoire sequencing. CD8+ T cell repertoire clonality was compared between around eleven healthy donors, around 14 Susac syndrome patients and roughly 15 multiple sclerosis patients.

Paper-wide results and their limitations: The number of individuals in the TCR sequencing and HLA analysis was recognized as being relatively small.

This clonotype has more than one count but fewer than ten. What antigen it recognizes has not been identified. Base quality data are lacking; no much larger clone is found one base away. Measured from the cysteine to the phenylalanine, the CDR3 is 15 residues long. The DNA shown is the 45-base CDR3, in frame from base 1. According to the germline V gene (reference sequence), CDR1 reads LNHDA and CDR2 reads SQIVND. Trimming leaves V shorter by 5 bases and J shorter by 1 base, with the junction holding 4 bases beyond the gene matches. RNA was extracted using the RNeasy kit, and roughly 0.5 to 1 microgram was reverse transcribed with random hexamers. TCR beta CDR3 regions were amplified with the immunoSEQ multiplex PCR assay covering 54 Vbeta and 13 Jbeta segments. Bias from PCR amplification was corrected by using a synthetic template baseline for primer optimization and for computational correction. Regarding the original processing steps: Reads were annotated to V, D and J genes according to IMGT and were analyzed with immunoSEQ Analyzer, with only productive sequences retained. Clonality was computed as one minus Shannon entropy normalized by log2 of the number of productive unique sequences. For each patient and control, public and private clones were evaluated among the 100 most prevalent clones. A clone was defined as Susac-specific if it was absent from the healthy and MS cohorts, from 1052 published viral clones and from other ImmuneACCESS disease sequences. Clones were called with MiXCR by TCRdb after fastp trimmed the public reads at Q25, and only in-frame beta chains were retained. Entries are consolidated by CDR3 protein sequence, retaining the most common genes and DNA. The V and J calls, along with clone size, are taken from TCRdb and not from the paper's own processing. This sample has about 150,000 distinct CDR3 sequences in its table, and 94% of those were observed once. Together, the top ten hold roughly 0.2% of the sample.

Peripheral blood CD8+ and CD4+ T cells from healthy donors, Susac syndrome patients and multiple sclerosis patients were profiled using high-throughput TCR beta sequencing. The multiple sclerosis controls were treatment-naive patients whose relapsing-remitting disease, either stable or active, fulfilled the revised McDonald criteria. Bulk CD8+ and CD4+ T cells were purified by magnetic negative isolation, whereas CD8+ TEMRA cells were enriched by FACS. Blood was collected in EDTA tubes and processed within 24 hours, with PBMCs isolated through density gradient centrifugation. PBMCs intended for TCR sequencing were cryopreserved in liquid nitrogen and were subsequently thawed in a 37 degrees C water bath. The sorted or isolated CD4+, CD8+ and CD8+ TEMRA cells reached a purity of at least 90%.

Sequenced sample: CD8+ T cells from PBMCs. The TCR was taken from a human donor with multiple sclerosis. The V and J genes are TRBV19 and TRBJ2-7, and TRBD1 matches 11 of the central bases. DNA sequence: TGTGCCAGTAGTTTTGGACAGGGGGCATCCTACGAGCAGTACTTC. Translated, this gives CASSFGQGASYEQYF.